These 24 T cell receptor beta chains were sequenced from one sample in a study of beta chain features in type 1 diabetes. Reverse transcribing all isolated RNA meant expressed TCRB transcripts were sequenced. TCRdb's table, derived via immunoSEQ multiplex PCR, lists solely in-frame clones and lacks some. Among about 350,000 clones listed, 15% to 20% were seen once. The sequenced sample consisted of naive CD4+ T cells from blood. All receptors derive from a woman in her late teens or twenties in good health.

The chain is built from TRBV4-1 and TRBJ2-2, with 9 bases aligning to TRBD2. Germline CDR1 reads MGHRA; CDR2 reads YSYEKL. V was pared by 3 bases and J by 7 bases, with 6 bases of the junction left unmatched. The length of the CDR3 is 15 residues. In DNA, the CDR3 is TGCGCCAGCAGCCATGTAGCGGGAGCTGGCGGGGAGCTGTTTTTT. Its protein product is CASSHVAGAGGELFF.

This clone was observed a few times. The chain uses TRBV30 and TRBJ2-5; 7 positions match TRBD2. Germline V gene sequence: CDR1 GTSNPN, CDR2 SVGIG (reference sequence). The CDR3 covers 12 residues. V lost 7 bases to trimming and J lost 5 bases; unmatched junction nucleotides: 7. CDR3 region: CAYQTGGETQYF. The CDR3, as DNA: TGTGCCTACCAGACCGGGGGGGAGACCCAGTACTTC.

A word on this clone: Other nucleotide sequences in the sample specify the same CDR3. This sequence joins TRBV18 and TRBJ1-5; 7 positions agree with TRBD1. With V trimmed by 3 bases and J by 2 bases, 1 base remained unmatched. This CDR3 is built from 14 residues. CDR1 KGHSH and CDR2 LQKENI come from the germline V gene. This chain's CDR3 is CASSPGQGNQPQHF. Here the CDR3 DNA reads TGTGCCAGCTCACCCGGACAGGGCAATCAGCCCCAGCATTTT.

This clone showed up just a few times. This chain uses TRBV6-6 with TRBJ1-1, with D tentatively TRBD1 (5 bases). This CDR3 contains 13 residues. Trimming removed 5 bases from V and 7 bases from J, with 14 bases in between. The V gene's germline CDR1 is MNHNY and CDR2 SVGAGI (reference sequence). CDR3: CASSPDRISEAFF. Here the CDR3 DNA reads TGTGCCAGCAGTCCCGACAGAATCAGTGAAGCTTTCTTT.

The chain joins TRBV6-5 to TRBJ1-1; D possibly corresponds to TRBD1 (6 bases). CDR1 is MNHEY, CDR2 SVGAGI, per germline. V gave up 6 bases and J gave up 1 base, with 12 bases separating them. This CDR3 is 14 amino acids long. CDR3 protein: CASRLPGQNTEAFF. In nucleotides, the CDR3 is TGTGCCAGCAGACTCCCGGGACAGAACACTGAAGCTTTCTTT.

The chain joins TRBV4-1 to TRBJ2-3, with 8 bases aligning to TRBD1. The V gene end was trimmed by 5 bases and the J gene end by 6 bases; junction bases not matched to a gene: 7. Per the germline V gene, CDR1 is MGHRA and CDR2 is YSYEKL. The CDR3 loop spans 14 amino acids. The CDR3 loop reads CASSSTGGVDTQYF. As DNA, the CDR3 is TGCGCCAGCAGCTCTACAGGGGGTGTGGATACGCAGTATTTT.

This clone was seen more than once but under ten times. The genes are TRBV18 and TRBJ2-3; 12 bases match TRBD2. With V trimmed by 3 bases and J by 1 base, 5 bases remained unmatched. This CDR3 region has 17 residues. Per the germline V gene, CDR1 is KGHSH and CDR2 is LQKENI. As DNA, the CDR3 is TGTGCCAGCTCACCCCTAGCGGGAGGGAGGCGCACAGATACGCAGTATTTT. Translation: CASSPLAGGRRTDTQYF.

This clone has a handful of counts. The CDR3 region has the DNA TGTGCCAGCAGCTTAGAACGGGGATTGAACACTGAAGCTTTCTTT. This sequence encodes CASSLERGLNTEAFF. The V gene is TRBV7-9, the J gene TRBJ1-1; D remains unclear. Germline V gene lookup returns CDR1 SEHNR and CDR2 FQNEAQ (reference sequence). The CDR3 loop spans 15 amino acids. Trimming stripped 1 base from V and 0 bases from J, with 9 bases between.

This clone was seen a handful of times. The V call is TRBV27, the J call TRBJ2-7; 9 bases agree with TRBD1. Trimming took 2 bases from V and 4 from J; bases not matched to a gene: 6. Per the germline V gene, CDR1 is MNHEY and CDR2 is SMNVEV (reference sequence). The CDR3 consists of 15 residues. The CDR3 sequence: CASSLGQGNWYEQYF. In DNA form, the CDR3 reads TGTGCCAGCAGTTTAGGACAGGGGAACTGGTACGAGCAGTACTTC.

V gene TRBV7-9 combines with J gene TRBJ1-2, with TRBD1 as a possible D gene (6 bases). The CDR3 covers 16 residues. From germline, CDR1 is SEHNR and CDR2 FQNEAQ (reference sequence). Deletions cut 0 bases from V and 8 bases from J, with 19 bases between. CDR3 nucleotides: TGTGCCAGCAGCTTAGCAACAGGGAAGTCTTCTTTCGGCTACACCTTC. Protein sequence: CASSLATGKSSFGYTF.

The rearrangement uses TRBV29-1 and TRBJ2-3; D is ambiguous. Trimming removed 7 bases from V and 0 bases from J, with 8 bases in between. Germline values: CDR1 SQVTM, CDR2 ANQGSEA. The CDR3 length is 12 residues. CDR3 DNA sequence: TGCAGCGCCCACAAAAGCACAGATACGCAGTATTTT. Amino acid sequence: CSAHKSTDTQYF.

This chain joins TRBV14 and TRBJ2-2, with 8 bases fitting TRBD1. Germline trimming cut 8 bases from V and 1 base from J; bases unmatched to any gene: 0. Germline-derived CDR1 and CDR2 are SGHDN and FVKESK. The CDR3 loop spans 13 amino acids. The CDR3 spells CASDRGNTGELFF. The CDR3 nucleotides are TGTGCCAGCGACAGGGGGAACACCGGGGAGCTGTTTTTT.

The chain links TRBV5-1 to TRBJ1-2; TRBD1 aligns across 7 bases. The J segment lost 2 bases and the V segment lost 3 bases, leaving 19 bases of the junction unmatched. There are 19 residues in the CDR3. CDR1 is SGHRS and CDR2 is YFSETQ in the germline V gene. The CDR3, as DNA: TGCGCCAGCAGCTCGGTAGCCGGAACCGGGACAGCTCAAAACTATGGCTACACCTTC. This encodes CASSSVAGTGTAQNYGYTF.

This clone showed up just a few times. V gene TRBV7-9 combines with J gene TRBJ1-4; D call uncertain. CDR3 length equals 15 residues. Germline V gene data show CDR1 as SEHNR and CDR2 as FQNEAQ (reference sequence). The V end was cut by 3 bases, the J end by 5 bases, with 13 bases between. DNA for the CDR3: TGTGCCAGCAGCTTTGAGACACCGCCGAATGAAAAACTGTTTTTT. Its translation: CASSFETPPNEKLFF.

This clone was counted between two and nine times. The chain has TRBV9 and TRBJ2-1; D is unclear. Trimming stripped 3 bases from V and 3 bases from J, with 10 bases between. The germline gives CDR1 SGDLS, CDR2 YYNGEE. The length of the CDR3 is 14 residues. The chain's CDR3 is CASSAVSGYNEQFF. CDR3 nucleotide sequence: TGTGCCAGCAGCGCCGTGTCAGGCTACAATGAGCAGTTCTTC.

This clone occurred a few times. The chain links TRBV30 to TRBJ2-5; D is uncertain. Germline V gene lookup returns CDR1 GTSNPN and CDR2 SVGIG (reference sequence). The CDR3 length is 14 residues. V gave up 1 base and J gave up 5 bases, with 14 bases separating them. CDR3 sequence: CAWSGLSTRETQYF. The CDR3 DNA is TGTGCCTGGAGTGGCCTTTCGACACGGGAGACCCAGTACTTC.

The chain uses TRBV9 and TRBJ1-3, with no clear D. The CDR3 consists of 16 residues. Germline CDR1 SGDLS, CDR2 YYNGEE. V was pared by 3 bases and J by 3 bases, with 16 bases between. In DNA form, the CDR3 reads TGTGCCAGCAGCGCCCGGTCGGAGGGATATGGAAACACCATATATTTT. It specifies CASSARSEGYGNTIYF.

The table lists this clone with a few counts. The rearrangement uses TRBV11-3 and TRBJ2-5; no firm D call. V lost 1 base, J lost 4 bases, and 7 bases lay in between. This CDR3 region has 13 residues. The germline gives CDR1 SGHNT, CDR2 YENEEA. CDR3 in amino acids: CASSLGSGETQYF. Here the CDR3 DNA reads TGTGCCAGCAGCTTAGGGTCAGGAGAGACCCAGTACTTC.

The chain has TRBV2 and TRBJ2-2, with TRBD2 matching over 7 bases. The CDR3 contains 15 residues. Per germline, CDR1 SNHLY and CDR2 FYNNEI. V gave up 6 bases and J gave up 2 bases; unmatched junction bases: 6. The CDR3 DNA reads TGTGCCAGCAGAGGCCGGGACTATAACACCGGGGAGCTGTTTTTT. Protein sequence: CASRGRDYNTGELFF.

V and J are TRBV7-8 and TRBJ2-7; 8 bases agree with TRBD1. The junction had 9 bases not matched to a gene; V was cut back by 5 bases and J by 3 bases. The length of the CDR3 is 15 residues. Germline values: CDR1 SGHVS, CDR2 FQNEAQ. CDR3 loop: CASSRQGQVLYEQYF. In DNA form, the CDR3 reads TGTGCCAGCAGCCGCCAGGGACAGGTCCTCTACGAGCAGTACTTC.

CDR3 sequence (DNA): TGCGCCAGCAGCCGGGACAGAAAAGCTTTCTTT. It is translated as CASSRDRKAFF. This chain connects TRBV4-1 to TRBJ1-1; 7 nucleotides line up with TRBD1. V gave up 4 bases and J gave up 9 bases; unmatched junction bases: 2. The CDR3 spans 11 residues. Germline values: CDR1 MGHRA, CDR2 YSYEKL.

The CDR3 DNA sequence: TGTGCCAGCAGCCATTCAATGAACACTGAAGCTTTCTTT. Encoded protein: CASSHSMNTEAFF. This sequence joins TRBV14 and TRBJ1-1; D not certain. CDR3 length: 13 residues. V was shortened by 3 bases and J by 0 bases, with 5 bases between the two germline ends. Germline loops: CDR1 SGHDN, CDR2 FVKESK.

The CDR3 spells CASSPGGAYEQYF. The CDR3 DNA reads as TGTGCCAGCAGCCCGGGCGGGGCCTACGAGCAGTACTTC. The rearrangement joins TRBV7-9 to TRBJ2-7; the D gene is possibly TRBD2 (6 bases). The CDR3 has 13 amino acids. Germline V lookup: CDR1 SEHNR, CDR2 FQNEAQ (reference sequence). Trimming took off 5 bases at V and 2 bases at J, with 10 bases between the two ends.

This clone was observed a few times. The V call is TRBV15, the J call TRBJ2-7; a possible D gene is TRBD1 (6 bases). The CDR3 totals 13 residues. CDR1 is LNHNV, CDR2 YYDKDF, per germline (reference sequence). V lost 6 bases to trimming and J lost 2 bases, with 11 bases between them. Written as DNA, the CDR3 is TGTGCCACCAGTTTCGGACAGACCTACGAGCAGTACTTC. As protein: CATSFGQTYEQYF.